This TCR beta chain was found in a study of human T cells and chemical hapten exposure. Time point in this sample: patch test 1, 2 weeks after DPC sensitization. Treatment specified: therapeutic diphenylcyclopropenone sensitization with weekly scalp DPC. This clonotype was seen at least ten times. One entry per CDR3 protein, called by TCRdb with MiXCR from the RACE reads. This repertoire shows 45,000 to 60,000 distinct CDR3 sequences, about 9.6% found once; its top ten account for 13%. The CDR3 is 16 residues long. V was pared by 3 bases and J by 7 bases, with 21 bases between. The germline CDR1 and CDR2 sequences are KGHSH and LQKENI.

Sample: whole blood, taken in connection with sensitization to the hapten diphenylcyclopropenone (DPC). This chain uses TRBV18 with TRBJ1-2, with D hard to call. The receptor comes from a woman between 40 and 55 years old with alopecia areata. Some clones in this sample may be carry-over from other donors' samples. CDR3 nucleotide sequence: TGTGCCAGCTCACCGTCCACAACAAACCATATGTCTGGCTACACCTTC. This gives the protein CASSPSTTNHMSGYTF. The variable domain in full, with the rest retrieved from reference TRBV18 and TRBJ1-2, is NAGVMQNPRHLVRRRGQEARLRCSPMKGHSHVYWYRQLPEEGLKFMVYLQKENIIDESGMPKERFSAEFPKEGPSILRIQQVVRGDSAAYFCASSPSTTNHMSGYTFGSGTRLTVV.